These T cell receptor beta chains were read from a single sample in a study of shared clonotypes between healthy human individuals. Some clones are missing from TCRdb's copy, which holds only in-frame ones; the method was immunoSEQ multiplex PCR. In the table there are some 500,000 clones, approximately 95% of which are singletons. Material: naive CD4+ T cells sorted from blood. Receptors originate from a woman younger than 45 in good health. The conserved cysteine and the conserved F or W are not part of the CDR3 here.

v_gene: TRBV7-8
CDR3aa: ASSLRGAEQF

v_gene: TRBV6-1
CDR3aa: ASSDGPGQGVVREQY

v_gene: TRBV29-1
CDR3aa: SVEVDRNEKLF

v_gene: TRBV18
CDR3aa: ASSLGTGMNTEAF

v_gene: TRBV6-6
CDR3aa: ASSRAGTYEQY

v_gene: TRBV19
CDR3aa: ASSMRTAGVSPGANVLT

v_gene: TRBV19
CDR3aa: ASSTPGLSLPPGPYEQY

v_gene: TRBV5-8
CDR3aa: ASSLVSVTSNTGELF

v_gene: TRBV19
CDR3aa: ASTRTGLSNQPQH

v_gene: TRBV19
CDR3aa: ASSPPPTDTQY